This TCR beta chain was captured in a study of blood T cells in healthy people across ages. Findings of the study overall: Comparison with aged donors showed that long-lived donors had more naive CD4+ cells and higher diversity.

This clonotype was seen more than once but under ten times. The antigen is undetermined. Total RNA was extracted at no less than 6 micrograms per sample. From germline, CDR1 is SGHAT and CDR2 FQDESV (reference sequence). This CDR3 is built from 14 residues. V was shortened by 4 bases and J by 4 bases, with 13 bases between the two germline ends. The second PCR ran about 6 to 11 cycles with a sample-barcoded 5' primer and J-beta primers. Researchers report that a template-switch adaptor with 12 random nucleotides tagged each cDNA molecule. Via MiXCR, TCRdb re-called the 5' RACE reads, giving one row per CDR3 protein. The sample yields more than 1.4 million distinct CDR3 sequences, approximately 42% seen once.

J is TRBJ1-1 and V is TRBV11-1; tentative D call: TRBD1 (5 bases). Sequenced input: blood. The origin of this receptor is a woman under 30 in good health. The CDR3 region is CASSSPKGFTEAFF. As DNA, the CDR3 is TGTGCCAGCAGCTCGCCAAAGGGGTTCACTGAAGCTTTCTTT.